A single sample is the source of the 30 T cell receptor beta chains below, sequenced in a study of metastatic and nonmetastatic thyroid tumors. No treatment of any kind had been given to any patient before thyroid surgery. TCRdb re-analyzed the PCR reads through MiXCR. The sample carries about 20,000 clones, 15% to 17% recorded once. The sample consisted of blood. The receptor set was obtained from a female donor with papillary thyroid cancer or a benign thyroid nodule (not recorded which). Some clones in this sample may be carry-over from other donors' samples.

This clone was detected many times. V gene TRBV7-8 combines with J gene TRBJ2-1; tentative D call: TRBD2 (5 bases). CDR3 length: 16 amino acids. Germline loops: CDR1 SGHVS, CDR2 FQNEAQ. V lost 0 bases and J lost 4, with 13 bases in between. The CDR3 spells CASSLATGSAYNEQFF. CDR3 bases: TGTGCCAGCAGCTTAGCGACGGGGTCTGCATACAATGAGCAGTTCTTC.

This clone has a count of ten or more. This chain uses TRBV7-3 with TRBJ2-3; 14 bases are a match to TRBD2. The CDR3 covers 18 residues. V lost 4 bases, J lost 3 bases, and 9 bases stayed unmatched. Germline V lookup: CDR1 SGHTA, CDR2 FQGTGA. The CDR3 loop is CASSSYGTSGGWTDTQYF. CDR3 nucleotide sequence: TGTGCCAGCAGCTCCTACGGGACTAGCGGGGGATGGACAGATACGCAGTATTTT.

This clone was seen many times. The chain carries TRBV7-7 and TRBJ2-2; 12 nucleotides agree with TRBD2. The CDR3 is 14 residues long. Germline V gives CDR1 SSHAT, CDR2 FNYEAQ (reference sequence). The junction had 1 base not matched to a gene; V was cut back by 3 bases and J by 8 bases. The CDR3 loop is CASSFGTSGGELFF. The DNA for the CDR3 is TGTGCCAGCAGCTTTGGGACTAGCGGGGGGGAGCTGTTTTTT.

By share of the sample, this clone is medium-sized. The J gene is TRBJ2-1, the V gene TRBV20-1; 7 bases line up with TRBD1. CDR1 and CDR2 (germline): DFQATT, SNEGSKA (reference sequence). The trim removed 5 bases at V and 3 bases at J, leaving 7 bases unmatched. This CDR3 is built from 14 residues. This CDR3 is CSARTDRDYNEQFF. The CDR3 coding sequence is TGCAGTGCTCGAACTGACAGGGACTACAATGAGCAGTTCTTC.

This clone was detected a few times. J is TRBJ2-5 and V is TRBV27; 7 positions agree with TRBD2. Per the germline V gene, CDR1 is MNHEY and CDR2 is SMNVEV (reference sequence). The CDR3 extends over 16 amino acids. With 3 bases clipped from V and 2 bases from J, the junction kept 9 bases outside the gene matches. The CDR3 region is CASSFRPAGIQETQYF. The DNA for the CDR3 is TGTGCCAGCAGTTTTCGGCCAGCGGGAATACAAGAGACCCAGTACTTC.

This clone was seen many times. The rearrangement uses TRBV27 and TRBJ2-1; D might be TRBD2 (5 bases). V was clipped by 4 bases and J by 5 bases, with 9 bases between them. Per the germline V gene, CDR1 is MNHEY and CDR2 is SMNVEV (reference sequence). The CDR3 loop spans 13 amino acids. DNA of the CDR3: TGTGCCAGCAGTTATTTCGGGGACAATGAGCAGTTCTTC. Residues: CASSYFGDNEQFF.

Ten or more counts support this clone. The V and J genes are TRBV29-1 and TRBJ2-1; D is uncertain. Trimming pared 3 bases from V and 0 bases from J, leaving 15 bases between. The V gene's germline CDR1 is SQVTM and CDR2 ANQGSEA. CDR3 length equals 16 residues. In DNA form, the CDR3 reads TGCAGCGTTGATTCTAGAGACCAGAGCTCCTACAATGAGCAGTTCTTC. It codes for CSVDSRDQSSYNEQFF.

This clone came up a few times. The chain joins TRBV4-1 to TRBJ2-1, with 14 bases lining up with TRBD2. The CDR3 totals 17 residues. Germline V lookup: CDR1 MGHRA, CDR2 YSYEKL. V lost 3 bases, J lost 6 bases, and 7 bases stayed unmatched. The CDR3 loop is CASSQYPGTSGGNEQFF. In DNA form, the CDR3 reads TGCGCCAGCAGCCAGTACCCCGGGACTAGCGGGGGCAATGAGCAGTTCTTC.

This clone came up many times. The DNA of the CDR3 is TGTGCCAGCAGCCCCCGGGACAGAAGCACAGATACGCAGTATTTT. The encoded protein is CASSPRDRSTDTQYF. V usage is TRBV6-4 and J usage is TRBJ2-3; TRBD1 matches 7 bases. The germline V gene encodes CDR1 MRHNA and CDR2 SNTAGT. V lost 6 bases, J lost 0 bases, and 6 bases stayed unmatched. The CDR3 totals 15 residues.

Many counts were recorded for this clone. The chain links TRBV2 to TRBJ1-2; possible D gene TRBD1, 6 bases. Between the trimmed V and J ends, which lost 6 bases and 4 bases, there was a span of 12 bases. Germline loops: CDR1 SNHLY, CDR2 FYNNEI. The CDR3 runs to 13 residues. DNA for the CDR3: TGTGCCAGCAGGACAGGTGGTCTCTATGGCTACACCTTC. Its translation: CASRTGGLYGYTF.

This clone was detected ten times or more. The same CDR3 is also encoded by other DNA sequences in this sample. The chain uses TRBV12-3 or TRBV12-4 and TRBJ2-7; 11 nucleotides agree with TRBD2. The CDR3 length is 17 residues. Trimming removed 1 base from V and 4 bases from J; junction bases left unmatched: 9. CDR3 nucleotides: TGTGCCAGCAGTTTAGTAGCGGGGGGGCCGTCAGATTACGAGCAGTACTTC. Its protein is CASSLVAGGPSDYEQYF.

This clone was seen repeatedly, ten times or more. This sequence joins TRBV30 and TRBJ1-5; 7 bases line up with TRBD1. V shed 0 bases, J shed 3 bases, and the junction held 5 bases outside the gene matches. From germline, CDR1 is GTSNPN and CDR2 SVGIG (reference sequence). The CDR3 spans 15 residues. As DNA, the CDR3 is TGTGCCTGGAGTGTAGACAGGGCGTACAATCAGCCCCAGCATTTT. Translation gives CAWSVDRAYNQPQHF.

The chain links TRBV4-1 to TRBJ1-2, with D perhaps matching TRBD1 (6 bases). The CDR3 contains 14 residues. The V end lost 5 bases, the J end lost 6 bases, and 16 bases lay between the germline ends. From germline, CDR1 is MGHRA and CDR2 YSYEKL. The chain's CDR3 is CASSLEGGRDGYTF. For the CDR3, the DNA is TGCGCCAGCAGCTTGGAGGGGGGCAGGGATGGCTACACCTTC.

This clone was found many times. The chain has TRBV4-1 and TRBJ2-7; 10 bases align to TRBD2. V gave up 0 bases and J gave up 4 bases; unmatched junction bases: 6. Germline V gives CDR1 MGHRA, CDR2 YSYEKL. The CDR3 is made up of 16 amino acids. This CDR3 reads CASSQDRGSGGYEQYF. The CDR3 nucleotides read TGCGCCAGCAGCCAAGATCGGGGTAGCGGGGGGTACGAGCAGTACTTC.

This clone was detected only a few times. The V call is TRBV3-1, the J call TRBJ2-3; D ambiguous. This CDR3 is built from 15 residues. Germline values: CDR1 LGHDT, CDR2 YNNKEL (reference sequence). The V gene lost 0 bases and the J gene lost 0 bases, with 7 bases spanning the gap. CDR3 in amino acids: CASSQDPLSTDTQYF. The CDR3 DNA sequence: TGTGCCAGCAGCCAAGATCCGCTGAGCACAGATACGCAGTATTTT.

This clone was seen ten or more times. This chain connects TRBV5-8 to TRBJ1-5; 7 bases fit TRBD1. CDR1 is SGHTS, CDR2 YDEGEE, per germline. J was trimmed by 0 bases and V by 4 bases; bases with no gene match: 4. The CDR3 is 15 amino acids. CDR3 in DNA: TGTGCCAGCAGCCGGGACAGCGATAGCAATCAGCCCCAGCATTTT. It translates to CASSRDSDSNQPQHF. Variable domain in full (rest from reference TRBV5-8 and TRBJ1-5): EAGVTQSPTHLIKTRGQQATLRCSPISGHTSVYWYQQALGLGLQFLLWYDEGEERNRGNFPPRFSGRQFPNYSSELNVNALELEDSALYLCASSRDSDSNQPQHFGDGTRLSIL.

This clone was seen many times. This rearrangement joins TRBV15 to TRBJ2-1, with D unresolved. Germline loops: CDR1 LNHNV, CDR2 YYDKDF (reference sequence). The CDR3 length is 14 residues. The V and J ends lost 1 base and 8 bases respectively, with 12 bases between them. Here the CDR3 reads CATSRVAAEDEQFF. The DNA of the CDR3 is TGTGCCACCAGCAGAGTGGCGGCCGAGGATGAGCAGTTCTTC.

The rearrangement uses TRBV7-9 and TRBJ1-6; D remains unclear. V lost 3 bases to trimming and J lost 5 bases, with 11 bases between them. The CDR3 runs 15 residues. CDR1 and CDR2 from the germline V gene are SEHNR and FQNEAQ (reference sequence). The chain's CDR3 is CASSLEGFNNSPLHF. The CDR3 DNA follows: TGTGCCAGCAGCTTGGAAGGTTTTAATAATTCACCCCTCCACTTT.

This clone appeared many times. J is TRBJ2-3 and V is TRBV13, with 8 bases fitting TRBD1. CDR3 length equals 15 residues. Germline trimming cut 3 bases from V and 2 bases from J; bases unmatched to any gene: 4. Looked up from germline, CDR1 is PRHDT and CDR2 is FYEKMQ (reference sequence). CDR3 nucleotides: TGTGCCAGCAGCTTCAGGGGGCCCCTCACAGATACGCAGTATTTT. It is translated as CASSFRGPLTDTQYF.

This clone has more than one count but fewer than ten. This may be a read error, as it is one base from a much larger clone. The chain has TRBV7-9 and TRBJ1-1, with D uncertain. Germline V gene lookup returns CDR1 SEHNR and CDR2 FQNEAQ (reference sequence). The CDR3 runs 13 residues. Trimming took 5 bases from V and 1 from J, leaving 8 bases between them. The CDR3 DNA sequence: TGTGCCAGCAGCGCACAGCAGAACACTGAAGCTTTCTTT. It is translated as CASSAQQNTEAFF.

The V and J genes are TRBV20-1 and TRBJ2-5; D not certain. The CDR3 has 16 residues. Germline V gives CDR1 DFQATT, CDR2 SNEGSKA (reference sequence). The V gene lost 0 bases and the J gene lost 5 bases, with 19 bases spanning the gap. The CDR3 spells CSARDRLADVGETQYF. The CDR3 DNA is TGCAGTGCTAGAGATCGGTTAGCAGACGTGGGGGAGACCCAGTACTTC.

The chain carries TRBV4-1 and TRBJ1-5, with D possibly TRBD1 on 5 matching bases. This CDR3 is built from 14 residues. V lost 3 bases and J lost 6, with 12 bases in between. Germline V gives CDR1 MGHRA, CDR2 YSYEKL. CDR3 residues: CASSQEPGPQPQHF. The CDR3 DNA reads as TGCGCCAGCAGCCAGGAACCGGGACCTCAGCCCCAGCATTTT.

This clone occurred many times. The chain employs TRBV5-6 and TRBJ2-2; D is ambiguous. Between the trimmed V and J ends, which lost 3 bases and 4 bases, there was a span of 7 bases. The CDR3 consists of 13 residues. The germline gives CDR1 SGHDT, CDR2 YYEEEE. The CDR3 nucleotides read TGTGCCAGCAGCTGGCAAGGCACCGGGGAGCTGTTTTTT. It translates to CASSWQGTGELFF.

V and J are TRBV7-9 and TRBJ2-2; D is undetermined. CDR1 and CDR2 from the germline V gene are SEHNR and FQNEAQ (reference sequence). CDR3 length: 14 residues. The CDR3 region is CASLLQTNTGELFF. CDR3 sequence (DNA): TGTGCGAGCTTATTACAGACCAACACCGGGGAGCTGTTTTTT.

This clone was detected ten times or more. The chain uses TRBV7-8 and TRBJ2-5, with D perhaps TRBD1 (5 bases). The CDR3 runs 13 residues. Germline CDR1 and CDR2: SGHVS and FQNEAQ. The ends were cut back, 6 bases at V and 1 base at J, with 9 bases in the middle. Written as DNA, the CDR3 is TGTGCCAGCAGTCGACAGACCCAAGAGACCCAGTACTTC. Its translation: CASSRQTQETQYF.

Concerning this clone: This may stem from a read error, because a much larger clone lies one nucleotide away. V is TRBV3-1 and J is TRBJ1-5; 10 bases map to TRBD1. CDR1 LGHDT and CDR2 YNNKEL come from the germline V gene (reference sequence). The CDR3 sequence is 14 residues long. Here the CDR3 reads CVSSQRTGGEPQHF. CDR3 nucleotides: TGTGTCAGCAGCCAAAGGACAGGGGGGGAGCCCCAGCATTTT.

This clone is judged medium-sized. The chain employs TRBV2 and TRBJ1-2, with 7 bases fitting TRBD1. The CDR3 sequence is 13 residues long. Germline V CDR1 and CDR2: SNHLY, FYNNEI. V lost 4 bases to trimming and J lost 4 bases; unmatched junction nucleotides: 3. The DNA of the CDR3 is TGTGCCAGCAGTGCAGGGGACAGCTATGGCTACACCTTC. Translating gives CASSAGDSYGYTF.

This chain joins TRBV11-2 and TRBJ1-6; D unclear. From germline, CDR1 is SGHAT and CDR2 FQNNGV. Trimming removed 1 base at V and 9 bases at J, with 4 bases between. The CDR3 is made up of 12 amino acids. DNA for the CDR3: TGTGCCAGCAGCTTAGGGGGTTCACCCCTCCACTTT. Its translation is CASSLGGSPLHF.

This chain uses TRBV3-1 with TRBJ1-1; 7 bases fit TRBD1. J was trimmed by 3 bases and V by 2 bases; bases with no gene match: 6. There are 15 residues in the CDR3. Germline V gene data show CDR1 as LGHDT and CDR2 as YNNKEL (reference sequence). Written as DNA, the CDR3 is TGTGCCAGCAGCCAAACGAGGGGGCTGGACACTGAAGCTTTCTTT. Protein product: CASSQTRGLDTEAFF.

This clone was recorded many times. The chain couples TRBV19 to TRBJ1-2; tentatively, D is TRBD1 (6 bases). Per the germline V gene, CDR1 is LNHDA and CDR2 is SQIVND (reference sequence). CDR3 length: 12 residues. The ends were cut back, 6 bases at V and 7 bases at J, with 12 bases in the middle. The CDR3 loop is CASRTGPRGYTF. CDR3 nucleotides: TGTGCCAGTAGGACAGGCCCTCGTGGCTACACCTTC.